Presented here are 7 T cell receptor beta chains from one specimen sequenced in a study of T cells in Graves' hyperthyroidism and ophthalmopathy. What was amplified from RNA transcripts were TCR beta CDR3 regions. The primer set for the first-round RT-PCR of the TCR CDR3 was HTBI. TCRdb reanalysed the multiplex PCR reads using MiXCR and keeps one entry per CDR3 protein. Of nearly 250,000 distinct CDR3 sequences in the sample, roughly a quarter are singletons; the top ten hold 35%. The sequenced sample consisted of blood. The source of these receptors is a woman in her forties with Graves' ophthalmopathy.

This clonotype was counted many times. One end of the junction does not line up with germline, which may come from a read error. The chain carries TRBV7-7 and TRBJ2-7; 7 nucleotides align to TRBD2. The germline V gene has CDR1 SSHAT and CDR2 FNYEAQ (reference sequence). This CDR3 comprises 15 residues. The CDR3 nucleotides are TGTGCTAGCAGCTTAGGGTCTAGCGGTTACTACGAGCAGTACTTC. Translating gives CASSLGSSGYYEQYF.

This clonotype was counted many times. This chain connects TRBV19 to TRBJ2-7; 7 bases match TRBD2. The CDR3 is made up of 15 amino acids. V was pared by 3 bases and J by 0 bases, with 5 bases of the junction left unmatched. CDR1 is LNHDA, CDR2 SQIVND, per germline (reference sequence). CDR3 sequence reads: CASSMVGGSSYEQYF. CDR3 DNA: TGTGCCAGTAGTATGGTTGGCGGGAGCTCCTACGAGCAGTACTTC.

This clonotype was seen many times. The chain couples TRBV29-1 to TRBJ1-1, with D tentatively TRBD1 (6 bases). Per germline, CDR1 SQVTM and CDR2 ANQGSEA. Trimming took off 1 base at V and 4 bases at J, with 13 bases between the two ends. This CDR3 comprises 14 residues. The CDR3 spells CSVEGAVGATEAFF. CDR3 coding DNA: TGCAGCGTTGAAGGGGCGGTGGGGGCCACTGAAGCTTTCTTT.

This clonotype has a count of ten or more. The chain recombines TRBV5-1 with TRBJ2-7, with 10 nucleotides matching TRBD1. Germline V CDR1 and CDR2: SGHRS, YFSETQ. This CDR3 is 15 amino acids long. Unmatched junction bases numbered 11, after V lost 4 bases and J lost 7 bases. CDR3 sequence (DNA): TGCGCCAGCAGCGGGCCGGGACAGGGGAGGGAAGAGCAGTACTTC. It encodes CASSGPGQGREEQYF.

The V gene is TRBV28, the J gene TRBJ1-3, with 10 bases fitting TRBD1. Looked up from germline, CDR1 is MDHEN and CDR2 is SYDVKM. The CDR3 is 15 residues long. The junction had 3 bases not matched to a gene; V was cut back by 5 bases and J by 2 bases. CDR3 amino acids: CASSPGQGAGNTIYF. DNA of the CDR3: TGTGCCAGCAGTCCTGGACAGGGGGCTGGAAACACCATATATTTT.

This clonotype was recorded many times. V usage is TRBV29-1 and J usage is TRBJ1-1; a possible D gene is TRBD1 (5 bases). V dropped 4 bases and J dropped 4 bases, with 13 bases sitting between them. The CDR3 runs 13 residues. CDR1 is SQVTM and CDR2 is ANQGSEA in the germline V gene. The CDR3 DNA follows: TGCAGCGTTGGCGGGGGGGGGAGCACTGAAGCTTTCTTT. This encodes CSVGGGGSTEAFF.

This clonotype was detected only a few times. The chain couples TRBV29-1 to TRBJ2-2; D uncertain. Germline V gives CDR1 SQVTM, CDR2 ANQGSEA. V was shortened by 5 bases and J by 2 bases, with 12 bases between the two germline ends. CDR3 size: 14 residues. The CDR3 spells CSVLGPGNTGELFF. The CDR3 coding sequence is TGCAGCGTTCTAGGCCCCGGAAACACCGGGGAGCTGTTTTTT.